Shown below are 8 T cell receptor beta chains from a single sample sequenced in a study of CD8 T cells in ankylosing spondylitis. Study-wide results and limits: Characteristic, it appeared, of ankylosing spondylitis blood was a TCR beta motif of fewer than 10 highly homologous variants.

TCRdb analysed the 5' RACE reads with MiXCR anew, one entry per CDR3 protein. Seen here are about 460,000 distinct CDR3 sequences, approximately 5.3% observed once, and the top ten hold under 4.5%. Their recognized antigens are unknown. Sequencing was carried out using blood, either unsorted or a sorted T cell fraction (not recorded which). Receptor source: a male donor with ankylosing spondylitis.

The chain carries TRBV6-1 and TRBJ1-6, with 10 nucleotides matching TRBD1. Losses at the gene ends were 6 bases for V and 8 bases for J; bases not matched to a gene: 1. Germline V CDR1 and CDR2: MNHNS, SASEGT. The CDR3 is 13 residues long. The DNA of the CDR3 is TGTGCCAGCAGCGGACAGGGGGATTCACCCCTCCACTTT. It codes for CASSGQGDSPLHF.

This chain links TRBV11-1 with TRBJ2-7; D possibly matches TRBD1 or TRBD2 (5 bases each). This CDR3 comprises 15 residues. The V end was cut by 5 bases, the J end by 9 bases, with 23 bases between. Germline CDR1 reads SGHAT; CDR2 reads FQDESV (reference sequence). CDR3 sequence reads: CASSPPGTVILGQYF. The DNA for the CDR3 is TGTGCCAGCAGCCCCCCCGGGACGGTCATTTTGGGGCAGTACTTC.

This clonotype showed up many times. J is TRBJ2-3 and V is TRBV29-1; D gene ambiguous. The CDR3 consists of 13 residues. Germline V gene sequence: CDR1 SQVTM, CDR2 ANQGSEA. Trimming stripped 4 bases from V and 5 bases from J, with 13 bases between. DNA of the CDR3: TGCAGCGTTGTCGGCTCGCCCTTAGATACGCAGTATTTT. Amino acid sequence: CSVVGSPLDTQYF.

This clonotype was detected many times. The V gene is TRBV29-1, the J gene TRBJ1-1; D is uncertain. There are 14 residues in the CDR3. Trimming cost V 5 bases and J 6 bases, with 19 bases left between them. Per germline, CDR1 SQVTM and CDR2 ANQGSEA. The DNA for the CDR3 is TGCAGCGTTACATGGGATACCCTTGGCGCTGAAGCTTTCTTT. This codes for CSVTWDTLGAEAFF.

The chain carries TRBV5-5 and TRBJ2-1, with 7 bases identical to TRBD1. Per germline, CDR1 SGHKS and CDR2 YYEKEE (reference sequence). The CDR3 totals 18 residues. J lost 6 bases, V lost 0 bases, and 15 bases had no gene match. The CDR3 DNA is TGTGCCAGCAGCTTGGGAGGGGGCGCAGGTGAAAGGGCCAATGAGCAGTTCTTC. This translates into CASSLGGGAGERANEQFF. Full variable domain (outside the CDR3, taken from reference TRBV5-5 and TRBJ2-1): DAGVTQSPTHLIKTRGQQVTLRCSPISGHKSVSWYQQVLGQGPQFIFQYYEKEERGRGNFPDRFSARQFPNYSSELNVNALLLGDSALYLCASSLGGGAGERANEQFFGPGTRLTVL.

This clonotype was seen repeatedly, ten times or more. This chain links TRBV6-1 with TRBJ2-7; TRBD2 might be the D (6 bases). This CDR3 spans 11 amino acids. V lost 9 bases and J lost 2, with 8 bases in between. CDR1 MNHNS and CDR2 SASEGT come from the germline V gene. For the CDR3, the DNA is TGTGCCAGTCCGGGGGCCTACGAGCAGTACTTC. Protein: CASPGAYEQYF.

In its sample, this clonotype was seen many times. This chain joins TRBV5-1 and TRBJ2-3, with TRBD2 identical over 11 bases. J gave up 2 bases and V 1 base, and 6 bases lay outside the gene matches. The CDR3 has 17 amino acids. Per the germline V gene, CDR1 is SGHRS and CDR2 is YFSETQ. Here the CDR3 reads CASSLLAGGLSTDTQYF. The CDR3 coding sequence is TGCGCCAGCAGCTTGCTAGCGGGGGGCCTATCCACAGATACGCAGTATTTT.

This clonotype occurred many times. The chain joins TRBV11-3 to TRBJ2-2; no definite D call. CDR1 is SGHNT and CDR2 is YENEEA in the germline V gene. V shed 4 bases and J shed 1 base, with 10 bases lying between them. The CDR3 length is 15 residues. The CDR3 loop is CASSSETGNTGELFF. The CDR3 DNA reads TGTGCCAGCAGCTCAGAGACCGGGAACACCGGGGAGCTGTTTTTT.